In its sample, the clone carrying this T cell receptor beta chain was seen a few times. The time point here: pretreatment peripheral blood. All patients handed over anywhere from 1 to 8 samples, pretreatment and on-treatment. The CDR3 has 14 amino acids. The V end lost 5 bases, the J end lost 4 bases, and 11 bases lay between the germline ends. Germline CDR1 reads MNHEY; CDR2 reads SVGAGI. These data belong to a study of PD-L1 blockade in urothelial cancer. Study as a whole: Previous chemotherapy exposure amounted to 0 to 3 regimens for patients. Once treatment had started, blood was analyzed at 3 weeks (second dose) and again at 6 weeks. T cells numbered a median of approximately 150,000 in the blood samples.

Method: immunoSEQ multiplex PCR; TCRdb's copy keeps in-frame clones and lacks some. The sample consists of about 52,000 clones, about 68% of them appearing once. The sequence was collected from a man in his 70s with urothelial cancer. V gene TRBV6-5 combines with J gene TRBJ2-2, with D maybe TRBD1 (6 bases). Here the sequenced sample was PBMCs, taken around atezolizumab (anti-PD-L1) treatment. The CDR3 nucleotides are TGTGCCAGCAGTCGGACAGCGAGCACCGGGGAGCTGTTTTTT. The encoded protein is CASSRTASTGELFF.